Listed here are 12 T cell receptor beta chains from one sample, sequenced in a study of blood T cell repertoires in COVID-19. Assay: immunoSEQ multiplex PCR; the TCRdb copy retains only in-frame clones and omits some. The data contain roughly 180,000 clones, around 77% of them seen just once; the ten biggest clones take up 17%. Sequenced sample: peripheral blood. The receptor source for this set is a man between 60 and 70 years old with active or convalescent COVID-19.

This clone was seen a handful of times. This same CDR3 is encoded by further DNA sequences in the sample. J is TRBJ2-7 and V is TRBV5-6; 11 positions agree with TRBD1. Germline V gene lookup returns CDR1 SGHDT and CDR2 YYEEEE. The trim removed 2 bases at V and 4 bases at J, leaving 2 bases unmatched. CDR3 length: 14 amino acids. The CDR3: CASSLGQGAYEQYF. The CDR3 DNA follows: TGTGCCAGCAGCTTAGGACAGGGGGCTTACGAGCAGTACTTC.

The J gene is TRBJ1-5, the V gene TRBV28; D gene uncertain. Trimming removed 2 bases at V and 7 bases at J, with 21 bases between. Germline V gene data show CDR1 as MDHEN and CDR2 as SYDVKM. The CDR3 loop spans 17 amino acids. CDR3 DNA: TGTGCCAGCAGTTTAGGAGGCCGGGCAGACTATTGGCAGCCCCAGCATTTT. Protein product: CASSLGGRADYWQPQHF.

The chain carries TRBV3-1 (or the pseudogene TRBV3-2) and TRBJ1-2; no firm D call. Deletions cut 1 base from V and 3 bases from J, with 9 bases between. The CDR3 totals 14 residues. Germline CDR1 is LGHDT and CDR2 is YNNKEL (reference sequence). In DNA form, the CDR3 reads TGTGCCAGCAGCCAAGGGGAGGCCCACTATGGCTACACCTTC. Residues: CASSQGEAHYGYTF.

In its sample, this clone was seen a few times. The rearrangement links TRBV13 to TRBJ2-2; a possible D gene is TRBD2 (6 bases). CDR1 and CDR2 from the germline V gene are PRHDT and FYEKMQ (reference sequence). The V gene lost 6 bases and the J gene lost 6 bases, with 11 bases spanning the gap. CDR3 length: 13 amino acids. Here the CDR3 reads CASSGGVAGELFF. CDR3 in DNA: TGTGCCAGCAGTGGCGGGGTGGCCGGGGAGCTGTTTTTT. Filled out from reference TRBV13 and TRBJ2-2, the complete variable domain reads AAGVIQSPRHLIKEKRETATLKCYPIPRHDTVYWYQQGPGQDPQFLISFYEKMQSDKGSIPDRFSAQQFSDYHSELNMSSLELGDSALYFCASSGGVAGELFFGEGSRLTVL.

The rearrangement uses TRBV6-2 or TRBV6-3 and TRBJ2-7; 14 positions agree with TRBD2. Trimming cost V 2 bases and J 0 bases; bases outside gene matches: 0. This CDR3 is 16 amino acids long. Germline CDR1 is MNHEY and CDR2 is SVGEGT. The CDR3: CASSYGTSGSSYEQYF. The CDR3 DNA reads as TGTGCCAGCAGTTACGGGACTAGCGGGAGCTCCTACGAGCAGTACTTC.

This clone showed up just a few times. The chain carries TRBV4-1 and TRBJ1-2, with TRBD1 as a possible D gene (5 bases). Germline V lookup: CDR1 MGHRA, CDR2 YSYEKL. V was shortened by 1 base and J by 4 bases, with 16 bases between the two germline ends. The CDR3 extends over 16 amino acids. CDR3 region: CASSQASRAVGYGYTF. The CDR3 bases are TGCGCCAGCAGCCAAGCCAGCAGGGCTGTTGGCTATGGCTACACCTTC.

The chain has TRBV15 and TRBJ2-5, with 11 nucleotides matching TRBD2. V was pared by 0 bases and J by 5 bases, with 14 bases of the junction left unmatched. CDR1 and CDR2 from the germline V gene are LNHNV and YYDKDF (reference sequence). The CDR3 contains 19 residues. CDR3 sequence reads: CATSRDLGIAGGPRETQYF. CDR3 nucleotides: TGTGCCACCAGCAGAGATTTAGGAATAGCGGGAGGGCCGAGGGAGACCCAGTACTTC.

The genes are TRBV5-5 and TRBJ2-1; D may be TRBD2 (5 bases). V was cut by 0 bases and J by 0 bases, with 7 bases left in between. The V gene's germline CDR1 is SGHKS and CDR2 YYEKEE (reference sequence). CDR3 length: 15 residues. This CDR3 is CASSLGGSSYNEQFF. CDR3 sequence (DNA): TGTGCCAGCAGCTTGGGAGGGAGCTCCTACAATGAGCAGTTCTTC. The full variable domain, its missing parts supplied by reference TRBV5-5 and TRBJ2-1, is DAGVTQSPTHLIKTRGQQVTLRCSPISGHKSVSWYQQVLGQGPQFIFQYYEKEERGRGNFPDRFSARQFPNYSSELNVNALLLGDSALYLCASSLGGSSYNEQFFGPGTRLTVL.

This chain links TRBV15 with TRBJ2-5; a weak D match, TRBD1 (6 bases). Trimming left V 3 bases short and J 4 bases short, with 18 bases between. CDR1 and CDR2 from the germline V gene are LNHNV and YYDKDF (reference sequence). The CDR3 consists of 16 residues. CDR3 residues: CATSSPFRGGRETQYF. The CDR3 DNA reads TGTGCCACCAGCAGCCCCTTCCGAGGGGGTAGAGAGACCCAGTACTTC.

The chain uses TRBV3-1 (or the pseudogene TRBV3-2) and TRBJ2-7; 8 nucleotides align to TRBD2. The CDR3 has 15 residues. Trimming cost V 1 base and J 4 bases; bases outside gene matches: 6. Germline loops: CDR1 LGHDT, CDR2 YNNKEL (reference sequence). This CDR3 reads CASSQGGSGDYEQYF. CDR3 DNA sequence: TGTGCCAGCAGCCAAGGGGGTAGCGGGGATTACGAGCAGTACTTC.

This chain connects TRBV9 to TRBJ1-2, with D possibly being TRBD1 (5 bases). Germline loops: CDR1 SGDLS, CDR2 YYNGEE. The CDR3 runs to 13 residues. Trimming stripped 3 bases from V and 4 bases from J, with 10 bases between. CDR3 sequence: CASSAGGSYGYTF. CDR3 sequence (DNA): TGTGCCAGCAGCGCCGGGGGGTCCTATGGCTACACCTTC.

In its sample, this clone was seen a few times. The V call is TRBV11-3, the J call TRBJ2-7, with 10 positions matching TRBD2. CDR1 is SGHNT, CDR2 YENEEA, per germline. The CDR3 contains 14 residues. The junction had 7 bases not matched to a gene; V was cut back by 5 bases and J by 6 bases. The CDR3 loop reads CASSPSGRPGEQYF. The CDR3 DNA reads TGTGCCAGCAGCCCTAGCGGGAGACCGGGCGAGCAGTACTTC.